A single count supports the clone carrying this TCR beta chain. The CDR3 sequence is 13 residues long. The V gene's germline CDR1 is KGHSH and CDR2 LQKENI. V was cut by 4 bases and J by 5 bases, with 11 bases left in between. These data originate in a study of cytomegalovirus exposure and HLA in healthy donors. Clones were read by immunoSEQ multiplex PCR, and TCRdb kept only the in-frame ones, dropping some. The sample includes approximately 210,000 clones, 86% of them seen just once. The clonotype was recovered from a woman in her late teens or twenties in good health and CMV-seronegative. The J gene is TRBJ2-5, the V gene TRBV18; a weak D match, TRBD1 (5 bases). Material: PBMCs. The CDR3 DNA sequence: TGTGCCAGCTCACTTCAGGGTCGGGAGACCCAGTACTTC. Its translation: CASSLQGRETQYF.